This TCR beta chain was sequenced during a study of shared clonotypes between healthy human individuals. Study overall: The study enrolled two women and a few men aged 18 to 49. Findings of the study overall: Genetic and exposure-history diversity was limited by the small donor number.

Authors' analysis steps: ImmunoSEQ sequences covered only the junction and lacked quality scores; filtering therefore differed. Using immunoSEQ multiplex PCR, the repertoire was profiled, and TCRdb retains in-frame clones only, with some absent. V and J calls and clone size are copied from that table; D and trimming were computed from the DNA. The data contain millions of clones, about 92% of them singletons. Negatively enriched CD4+ T cells were divided by CD45RA into naive and memory. As concerns this clone: Its antigen remains unidentified.

From germline, CDR1 is SNHLY and CDR2 FYNNEI. There are 12 residues in the CDR3. Trimming left V 6 bases short and J 6 bases short, with 12 bases between. This receptor was taken from a man aged 18 to 29 in good health. Sample: naive CD4+ T cells sorted from blood. As for subset: CD45RA+ positively selected. The V call is TRBV2, the J call TRBJ2-7; a possible D gene is TRBD1 (5 bases). In DNA, the CDR3 is TGTGCCAGCAGCGAGCAGGGCGCCGAGCAGTACTTC. Residues: CASSEQGAEQYF.